Listed below are T cell receptor beta chains from one sample, sequenced in a study of cytomegalovirus exposure and HLA in healthy donors. Using immunoSEQ multiplex PCR, the repertoire was profiled, and TCRdb retains in-frame clones only, with some absent. Among some 170,000 clones listed, 70% to 85% were seen once. Sequenced input: PBMCs. The source is a woman in her twenties or thirties in good health and CMV-seronegative. The CDR3 runs from the conserved cysteine through the conserved F or W. The order of the fields is CDR3 protein, clone size, V gene, CDR3 length. A clone size is listed for some rows: how often the clone was seen (once, few, many), or a class if it is expanded.

CDR3aa: CASTREQGMNTEAFF
abundance: -
v_gene: TRBV9
len: 15

CDR3aa: CASSSWDRANQPQHF
abundance: -
v_gene: TRBV5-6
len: 15

CDR3aa: CASSGLAGYNEQFF
abundance: few
v_gene: TRBV5-4
len: 14

CDR3aa: CAIRTGGNTEAFF
abundance: few
v_gene: TRBV2
len: 13

CDR3aa: CASSLNGREYTF
abundance: -
v_gene: TRBV7-3
len: 12

CDR3aa: CASSPRQGASDTEAFF
abundance: -
v_gene: TRBV9
len: 16

CDR3aa: CASSIRNRVGETQYF
abundance: -
v_gene: TRBV19
len: 15

CDR3aa: CASSPMGQGAIQPQHF
abundance: -
v_gene: TRBV5-1
len: 16

CDR3aa: CASSVGSGTSTDTQYF
abundance: few
v_gene: TRBV9
len: 16

CDR3aa: CASSELTERWDEQYF
abundance: large
v_gene: TRBV6-1
len: 15

CDR3aa: CASSPRNGGGPLNEQFF
abundance: -
v_gene: TRBV7-9
len: 17

CDR3aa: CASSLLGAVTEAFF
abundance: -
v_gene: TRBV28
len: 14

CDR3aa: CAIRNRTGVGYTF
abundance: once
v_gene: TRBV10-3
len: 13